These 6 T cell receptor beta chains originate from one sample sequenced in a study of pediatric ulcerative colitis. Profiling relied on immunoSEQ multiplex PCR, and the TCRdb table lists in-frame clones only, not all of them. The profile shows some 10,000 clones, over 75% of them singletons. Sequencing input: blood. The source of these receptors is a girl between 5 and 17 years old with moderate ulcerative colitis.

This chain joins TRBV6-6 and TRBJ2-3, with TRBD2 identical over 7 bases. This CDR3 spans 16 amino acids. V shed 4 bases, J shed 3 bases, and the junction held 10 bases outside the gene matches. The germline gives CDR1 MNHNY, CDR2 SVGAGI (reference sequence). The CDR3: CASSWGGGPETDTQYF. The CDR3 DNA follows: TGTGCCAGCAGTTGGGGGGGAGGGCCAGAGACAGATACGCAGTATTTT.

J is TRBJ2-5 and V is TRBV7-2, with 11 bases aligning to TRBD2. CDR1 SGHTA and CDR2 FQGNSA come from the germline V gene. The CDR3 consists of 16 residues. With 5 bases clipped from V and 4 bases from J, the junction kept 9 bases outside the gene matches. The CDR3 is CASSQTSGSGRETQYF. The CDR3 coding sequence is TGTGCCAGCAGCCAAACTAGCGGGAGTGGGCGAGAGACCCAGTACTTC.

The V and J genes are TRBV28 and TRBJ1-2, with D perhaps TRBD1 (5 bases). Trimming stripped 6 bases from V and 6 bases from J, with 17 bases between. There are 14 residues in the CDR3. CDR1 and CDR2 (germline): MDHEN, SYDVKM. CDR3 nucleotides: TGTGCCAGCAGGACCGGGGCCCAAACGCATGGCTACACCTTC. Its translation is CASRTGAQTHGYTF.

This chain connects TRBV5-6 to TRBJ2-3; no clear D. The germline V and J ends were trimmed by 6 bases and 0 bases, with 17 bases remaining between them. The CDR3 sequence is 16 residues long. CDR1 SGHDT and CDR2 YYEEEE come from the germline V gene. CDR3 sequence: CASTPELGRSTDTQYF. CDR3 sequence (DNA): TGTGCCAGCACCCCCGAACTTGGCAGGAGCACAGATACGCAGTATTTT.

In regard to this clone: At one boundary the junction diverges from the germline segment, which might be a read error. The rearrangement joins TRBV7-9 to TRBJ2-7, with 10 bases matching TRBD2. CDR1 and CDR2 (germline): SEHNR, FQNEAQ (reference sequence). This CDR3 has 14 amino acids. CDR3 region: CASSLAGVVYEQYF. The CDR3 coding sequence is TGTGCCAGCAGCCTAGCGGGAGTTGTCTACGAGCAGTACTTC.

The chain recombines TRBV18 with TRBJ2-7; 8 bases are a match to TRBD1. CDR1 is KGHSH and CDR2 is LQKENI in the germline V gene. Trimming took 3 bases from V and 2 from J; bases not matched to a gene: 6. CDR3 size: 15 residues. CDR3 residues: CASSPSGTGTYEQYF. The DNA of the CDR3 is TGTGCCAGCTCACCCTCCGGGACAGGCACCTACGAGCAGTACTTC.